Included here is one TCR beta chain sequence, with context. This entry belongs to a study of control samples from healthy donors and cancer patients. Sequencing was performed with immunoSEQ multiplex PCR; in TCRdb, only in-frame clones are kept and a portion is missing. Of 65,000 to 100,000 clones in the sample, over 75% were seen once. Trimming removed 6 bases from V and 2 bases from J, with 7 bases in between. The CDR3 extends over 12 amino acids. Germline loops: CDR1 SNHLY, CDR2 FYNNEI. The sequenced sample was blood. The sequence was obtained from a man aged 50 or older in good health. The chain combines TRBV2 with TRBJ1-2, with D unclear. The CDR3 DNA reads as TGTGCCAGCAGAGGCCTGAACTATGGCTACACCTTC. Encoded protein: CASRGLNYGYTF.